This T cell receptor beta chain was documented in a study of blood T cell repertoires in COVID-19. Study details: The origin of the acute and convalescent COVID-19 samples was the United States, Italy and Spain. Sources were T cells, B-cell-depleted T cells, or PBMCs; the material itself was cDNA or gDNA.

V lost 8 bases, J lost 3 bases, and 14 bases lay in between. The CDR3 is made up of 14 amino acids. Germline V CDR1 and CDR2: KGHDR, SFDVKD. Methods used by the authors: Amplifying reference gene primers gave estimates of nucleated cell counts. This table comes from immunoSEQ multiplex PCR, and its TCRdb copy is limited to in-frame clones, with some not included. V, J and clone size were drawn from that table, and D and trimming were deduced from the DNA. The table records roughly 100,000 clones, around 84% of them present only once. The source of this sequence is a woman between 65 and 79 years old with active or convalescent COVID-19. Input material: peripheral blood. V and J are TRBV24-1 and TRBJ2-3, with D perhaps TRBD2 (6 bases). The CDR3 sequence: CATKAGTQTDTQYF. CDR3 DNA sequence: TGTGCCACCAAAGCCGGGACTCAGACAGATACGCAGTATTTT.